This T cell receptor (beta chain) was recorded in a study of blood T cell repertoires in COVID-19. As for the study in general: COVID-19 samples collected from the United States, Italy and Spain covered acute and convalescent phases. PBMCs, B-cell-depleted T cells, or T cells provided the cDNA or gDNA that made up the material.

Per the original data handling: Estimates of nucleated cell counts were drawn from the amplification of reference gene primers. This table comes from immunoSEQ multiplex PCR, and its TCRdb copy is limited to in-frame clones, with some not included. That table is the source of V, J and clone size, and D and trimming were worked out from the DNA. The data contain tens of thousands of clones, 79% of them singletons. This CDR3 has 14 residues. After removal of 5 bases from V and 2 bases from J, the junction contained 7 bases not matched to a gene. CDR1 is SQVTM, CDR2 ANQGSEA, per germline. This clonotype originated in a woman of 80 years or more with acute or convalescent COVID-19. Sequenced material: peripheral blood. The chain uses TRBV29-1 and TRBJ2-7, with 9 bases that match TRBD1. CDR3 sequence (DNA): TGCAGCGTTCGTCCGGGACAGGGAGCCTACGAGCAGTACTTC. Protein product: CSVRPGQGAYEQYF.